Here is one T cell receptor (beta chain) with its context. Data came from immunoSEQ multiplex PCR; TCRdb stores just in-frame clones and leaves some out. The sample gives 200,000 to 250,000 clones, less than 85% of which show up once; around 5.1% is in the top ten. Trimming cost V 5 bases and J 7 bases, with 18 bases left between them. CDR1 and CDR2 (germline): SGHAT, FQNNGV. There are 15 residues in the CDR3. The data belong to a study of blood T cell repertoires in COVID-19. About the research overall: Spain, Italy and the United States supplied samples that represented acute and convalescent COVID-19.

The receptor was isolated from a woman between 70 and 85 years old with acute or convalescent COVID-19. The V call is TRBV11-2, the J call TRBJ2-1; tentatively, D is TRBD1 (6 bases). What was sequenced was peripheral blood. In nucleotides, the CDR3 is TGTGCCAGCAGCCATGACCAGGGGCTCGCGAATGAGCAGTTCTTC. It is translated as CASSHDQGLANEQFF.